This TCR beta chain emerged from a study of T cells in Graves' hyperthyroidism and ophthalmopathy. Study results and caveats: Median prediction lead before ophthalmopathy onset was 6.5 to 7 months with the model.

Ophthalmopathy patients all had a Clinical Activity Score of at least 3, a NOSPECS grade of at least 4 and disease under 3 months old. The diagnostic basis comprised clinical symptoms, serum thyroxine and TRAb, thyroid ultrasound and orbital computed tomography. The TCR beta CDR3 regions underwent amplification using RNA transcripts as the source. TCR CDR3 underwent first-round RT-PCR with the HTBI primer set. TCRdb fed the multiplex PCR reads into MiXCR, producing one record per CDR3 protein. The sample holds hundreds of thousands of distinct CDR3 sequences, under 15% seen once. This clonotype came up many times. The antigen is undetermined. The CDR3 extends over 13 amino acids. Trimming at V came to 3 bases and at J to 6 bases, leaving 5 bases not matched to a gene.

The chain carries TRBV12-3 or TRBV12-4 and TRBJ2-7; 7 nucleotides match TRBD2. This receptor was taken from a woman in her 40s with Graves' ophthalmopathy. Sequencing input: blood. The CDR3 region has the DNA TGTGCCAGCAGTTTCGGGGGGTTACGCGAGCAGTACTTC. Encoded protein: CASSFGGLREQYF.